This T cell receptor beta chain is drawn from a study of radiotherapy plus CTLA-4 blockade in lung cancer. This clone was picked up one time. From germline, CDR1 is LNHDA and CDR2 SQIVND (reference sequence). V lost 0 bases and J lost 4, with 9 bases in between. The CDR3 is 14 amino acids. Data came from immunoSEQ multiplex PCR; TCRdb stores just in-frame clones and leaves some out. The table records fewer than 40,000 clones, about 80% of them present only once. This receptor was identified in a human donor with non-small cell lung cancer who had stable disease on radiotherapy plus ipilimumab. Sequenced material: peripheral blood, taken from a patient treated with radiotherapy plus ipilimumab. The chain is built from TRBV19 and TRBJ1-2; TRBD1 might be the D (5 bases). The CDR3 sequence: CASSIEVGVYGYTF. CDR3 nucleotide sequence: TGTGCCAGTAGTATAGAAGTAGGGGTCTATGGCTACACCTTC.